The 30 T cell receptor beta chains presented below share a single source sample, sequenced in a study of cytomegalovirus exposure and HLA in healthy donors. Researchers ran the PCR with 60 Vbeta and 13 Jbeta primers. TCRdb's copy holds only in-frame clones and misses some; the assay was immunoSEQ multiplex PCR. This table has some 130,000 clones, 79% appearing once. The specimen sequenced was PBMCs. The receptors originated from a man between 35 and 55 years old in good health and CMV-seropositive.

The rearrangement links TRBV2 to TRBJ1-2; 11 bases line up with TRBD1. The ends lost 0 bases at V and 5 bases at J; junction bases unmatched: 2. CDR3 size: 15 residues. Germline CDR1 is SNHLY and CDR2 is FYNNEI. The CDR3 sequence is CASSEARDRGYGYTF. DNA of the CDR3: TGTGCCAGCAGTGAAGCGAGGGACAGGGGGTATGGCTACACCTTC.

V usage is TRBV19 and J usage is TRBJ2-7; D is perhaps TRBD2 (5 bases). The CDR3 loop spans 15 amino acids. Germline V lookup: CDR1 LNHDA, CDR2 SQIVND (reference sequence). Trimming shortened V by 1 base and J by 0 bases, and 10 bases separated the two germline ends. In nucleotides, the CDR3 is TGTGCCAGTAGTATAGGCGGGCGCCTCTCCTACGAGCAGTACTTC. Its protein is CASSIGGRLSYEQYF. Variable domain in full (rest from reference TRBV19 and TRBJ2-7): DGGITQSPKYLFRKEGQNVTLSCEQNLNHDAMYWYRQDPGQGLRLIYYSQIVNDFQKGDIAEGYSVSREKKESFPLTVTSAQKNPTAFYLCASSIGGRLSYEQYFGPGTRLTVT.

This rearrangement joins TRBV6-1 to TRBJ2-5; D perhaps matches TRBD2 (6 bases). The CDR3 loop spans 15 amino acids. The V end lost 7 bases, the J end lost 5 bases, and 20 bases lay between the germline ends. Germline values: CDR1 MNHNS, CDR2 SASEGT. The CDR3 loop reads CASKRVSQAGETQYF. For the CDR3, the DNA is TGTGCCAGCAAGCGGGTGTCCCAGGCGGGGGAGACCCAGTACTTC.

The CDR3 sequence: CASSPRKQEVKNIQYF. The CDR3 DNA follows: TGTGCCAGCAGCCCTAGAAAGCAAGAAGTCAAAAACATTCAGTACTTC. The chain employs TRBV13 and TRBJ2-4; no clear D. Trimming pared 5 bases from V and 3 bases from J, leaving 17 bases between. In germline, CDR1 is PRHDT, CDR2 FYEKMQ (reference sequence). The length of the CDR3 is 16 residues.

The table lists this clone with a few counts. The rearrangement joins TRBV27 to TRBJ2-5; D unresolved. The DNA matches TRBJ2-7 better at its end, which makes the J call doubtful. The CDR3 totals 14 residues. Germline V lookup: CDR1 MNHEY, CDR2 SMNVEV (reference sequence). Here the CDR3 reads CASSLQTSPYEQYF. The CDR3 bases are TGTGCCAGCAGTTTACAGACTTCCCCCTACGAGCAGTACTTC.

The genes are TRBV6-6 and TRBJ1-3; D is unclear. The CDR3 contains 15 residues. CDR1 MNHNY and CDR2 SVGAGI come from the germline V gene (reference sequence). V was cut by 6 bases and J by 0 bases, with 12 bases left in between. The CDR3 region is CASRSEGSSGNTIYF. The CDR3 nucleotides read TGTGCCAGCAGATCGGAGGGCAGCTCTGGAAACACCATATATTTT.

The chain carries TRBV29-1 and TRBJ2-5; tentatively, D is TRBD1 (6 bases). The CDR3 length is 13 residues. Germline V gene lookup returns CDR1 SQVTM and CDR2 ANQGSEA. The V end lost 2 bases, the J end lost 5 bases, and 12 bases lay between the germline ends. The CDR3 is CSVEIGGGETQYF. The CDR3 DNA follows: TGCAGCGTTGAAATTGGGGGCGGGGAGACCCAGTACTTC.

The chain couples TRBV11-2 to TRBJ2-2; 7 nucleotides agree with TRBD1. The CDR3 has 15 amino acids. V gave up 6 bases and J gave up 4 bases; unmatched junction bases: 8. Germline V gene lookup returns CDR1 SGHAT and CDR2 FQNNGV. The CDR3 DNA follows: TGTGCCAGCAGTAGAGGGGGCGCTGGCACCGGGGAGCTGTTTTTT. Amino acid sequence: CASSRGGAGTGELFF.

As regards this clone: An end of the junction does not agree with germline; a read error may underlie this. The chain recombines TRBV7-9 with TRBJ2-1, with no clear D. Germline V CDR1 and CDR2: SEHNR, FQNEAQ (reference sequence). CDR3 length: 12 amino acids. The CDR3 bases are TGTTCCAGCAGCTTAGTGGGCCCCGAGCAGTTCTTC. Translating gives CSSSLVGPEQFF.

The chain recombines TRBV5-1 with TRBJ2-7; weak D call: TRBD1 (6 bases). There are 16 residues in the CDR3. V dropped 4 bases and J dropped 6 bases, with 23 bases sitting between them. Germline V gives CDR1 SGHRS, CDR2 YFSETQ. Here the CDR3 reads CASSPRSTGWGAEQYF. The CDR3 DNA is TGCGCCAGCAGCCCGAGGAGCACAGGGTGGGGTGCCGAGCAGTACTTC. The whole variable domain, filled in from reference TRBV5-1 and TRBJ2-7, reads KAGVTQTPRYLIKTRGQQVTLSCSPISGHRSVSWYQQTPGQGLQFLFEYFSETQRNKGNFPGRFSGRQFSNSRSEMNVSTLELGDSALYLCASSPRSTGWGAEQYFGPGTRLTVT.

This clone occurred a few times. V is TRBV6-1 and J is TRBJ1-2; D gene ambiguous. The CDR3 spans 14 residues. The ends were cut back, 3 bases at V and 4 bases at J, with 12 bases in the middle. The germline V gene encodes CDR1 MNHNS and CDR2 SASEGT. The CDR3 nucleotides are TGTGCCAGCAGTGATACGGGAGTTAGCTATGGCTACACCTTC. It codes for CASSDTGVSYGYTF.

V is TRBV12-5 and J is TRBJ2-7; a possible D gene is TRBD1 (5 bases). CDR1 is LGHNT, CDR2 FRNRAP, per germline. Trimming took off 6 bases at V and 6 bases at J, with 12 bases between the two ends. This CDR3 has 12 amino acids. CDR3 nucleotide sequence: TGTGCTAGTGGCCAGGGTAATGGCGAGCAGTACTTC. Translated, it gives CASGQGNGEQYF.

V gene TRBV18 combines with J gene TRBJ1-6; no clear D. Trimming removed 0 bases at V and 12 bases at J, with 12 bases between. The length of the CDR3 is 14 residues. CDR1 is KGHSH, CDR2 LQKENI, per germline. The CDR3 DNA sequence: TGTGCCAGCTCACCACCCCCAGGCCGCGTACCCCTCCACTTT. Its translation: CASSPPPGRVPLHF.

V gene TRBV6-5 combines with J gene TRBJ1-2, with D unclear. Trimming stripped 4 bases from V and 7 bases from J, with 10 bases between. The CDR3 is 12 amino acids. The V gene's germline CDR1 is MNHEY and CDR2 SVGAGI. The CDR3 loop reads CASSSRVGGYTF. For the CDR3, the DNA is TGTGCCAGCAGTTCGCGGGTCGGTGGCTACACCTTC.

The genes are TRBV7-8 and TRBJ2-1; D is perhaps TRBD2 (6 bases). V gave up 2 bases and J gave up 0 bases, with 11 bases separating them. Germline CDR1 SGHVS, CDR2 FQNEAQ. The CDR3 spans 16 residues. CDR3 DNA sequence: TGTGCCAGCAGCTTACTCTCCGGGAGCTCCTACAATGAGCAGTTCTTC. This gives the protein CASSLLSGSSYNEQFF. Using reference TRBV7-8 and TRBJ2-1 for the parts outside the CDR3, the full variable domain is GAGVSQSPRYKVAKRGQDVALRCDPISGHVSLFWYQQALGQGPEFLTYFQNEAQLDKSGLPSDRFFAERPEGSVSTLKIQRTQQEDSAVYLCASSLLSGSSYNEQFFGPGTRLTVL.

The genes are TRBV2 and TRBJ2-7, with TRBD2 as a possible D gene (6 bases). V was pared by 6 bases and J by 4 bases, with 13 bases between. The CDR3 covers 13 residues. Germline values: CDR1 SNHLY, CDR2 FYNNEI. The CDR3, as DNA: TGTGCCAGCAGGGGGAGGAGGGGTTACGAGCAGTACTTC. Translating gives CASRGRRGYEQYF.

V and J are TRBV6-4 and TRBJ1-5; TRBD1 aligns across 9 bases. The CDR3 is 15 residues long. After removal of 6 bases from V and 3 bases from J, the junction contained 6 bases not matched to a gene. The germline gives CDR1 MRHNA, CDR2 SNTAGT. DNA for the CDR3: TGTGCCAGCAGGGCCGGGACAGGGCTCAATCAGCCCCAGCATTTT. As protein: CASRAGTGLNQPQHF.

The chain employs TRBV28 and TRBJ1-2; TRBD1 agrees at 10 bases. With V trimmed by 3 bases and J by 7 bases, 2 bases remained unmatched. Per germline, CDR1 MDHEN and CDR2 SYDVKM. The CDR3 is 13 residues long. The CDR3 DNA follows: TGTGCCAGCAGTTTCGGACAGGGGGGTGGCTACACCTTC. It yields the protein CASSFGQGGGYTF.

The gene calls are TRBV10-3 and TRBJ2-1; 9 nucleotides line up with TRBD1. Germline CDR1 and CDR2: ENHRY and SYGVKD. J lost 4 bases, V lost 11 bases, and 9 bases had no gene match. The CDR3 consists of 14 residues. The CDR3 sequence is CALGTGMSYNEQFF. In DNA form, the CDR3 reads TGTGCCCTCGGGACAGGGATGTCATACAATGAGCAGTTCTTC.

This chain uses TRBV7-9 with TRBJ1-3, with unresolved D. Germline CDR1 is SEHNR and CDR2 is FQNEAQ (reference sequence). This CDR3 region has 12 residues. Trimming took off 8 bases at V and 4 bases at J, with 9 bases between the two ends. The CDR3, as DNA: TGTGCCAGCCGGGGTTCCGGAAACACCATATATTTT. This encodes CASRGSGNTIYF.

This clone was counted once. V and J are TRBV5-1 and TRBJ2-2, with 10 bases identical to TRBD2. The CDR3 runs 15 residues. In germline, CDR1 is SGHRS, CDR2 YFSETQ. J gave up 8 bases and V 3 bases, and 7 bases lay outside the gene matches. CDR3 DNA: TGCGCCAGCAGCTGGGCTAGCGGGAGTGGAGGGGAGCTGTTTTTT. Residues: CASSWASGSGGELFF.

The CDR3 loop reads CASGRGATGHTEAFF. CDR3 DNA: TGCGCCAGCGGGCGCGGGGCGACTGGACACACTGAAGCTTTCTTT. V gene TRBV5-1 combines with J gene TRBJ1-1, with D tentatively TRBD1 (5 bases). Germline CDR1 reads SGHRS; CDR2 reads YFSETQ. The CDR3 runs 15 residues. V lost 7 bases to trimming and J lost 3 bases, with 19 bases between them.

The chain employs TRBV28 and TRBJ1-2; TRBD1 is a possible D gene (6 bases). V shed 4 bases and J shed 8 bases, with 14 bases lying between them. This CDR3 has 13 amino acids. Germline V gives CDR1 MDHEN, CDR2 SYDVKM. The CDR3 sequence is CASSYTGSKGYTF. DNA for the CDR3: TGTGCCAGCAGTTATACAGGGTCTAAGGGCTACACCTTC.

This sequence joins TRBV5-8 and TRBJ1-5, with TRBD1 matching over 10 bases. Germline assignment: CDR1 SGHTS and CDR2 YDEGEE. CDR3 size: 16 residues. Germline trimming cut 5 bases from V and 4 bases from J; bases unmatched to any gene: 9. The CDR3 loop is CASRTGQGDRNQPQHF. CDR3 DNA sequence: TGTGCCAGCAGGACTGGACAGGGGGATAGAAATCAGCCCCAGCATTTT. The complete variable domain, with remaining parts taken from reference TRBV5-8 and TRBJ1-5, reads EAGVTQSPTHLIKTRGQQATLRCSPISGHTSVYWYQQALGLGLQFLLWYDEGEERNRGNFPPRFSGRQFPNYSSELNVNALELEDSALYLCASRTGQGDRNQPQHFGDGTRLSIL.

This clone has more than one count but fewer than ten. The genes are TRBV29-1 and TRBJ2-2, with 11 positions matching TRBD2. Germline V CDR1 and CDR2: SQVTM, ANQGSEA. The CDR3 totals 14 residues. Trimming removed 7 bases from V and 0 bases from J; junction bases left unmatched: 1. The CDR3 sequence is CSATSGTNTGELFF. CDR3 DNA: TGCAGCGCGACTAGCGGGACGAACACCGGGGAGCTGTTTTTT.

About this clone itself: Additional DNA sequences in this sample encode the identical CDR3. This chain links TRBV5-1 with TRBJ2-5, with 10 positions matching TRBD1. This CDR3 has 15 residues. With V trimmed by 2 bases and J by 5 bases, 6 bases remained unmatched. From germline, CDR1 is SGHRS and CDR2 YFSETQ. In DNA, the CDR3 is TGCGCCAGCAGCTTAACCGGGACAGGGGACGAGACCCAGTACTTC. Translating gives CASSLTGTGDETQYF.

The rearrangement links TRBV5-1 to TRBJ2-3, with 12 positions matching TRBD2. With 0 bases clipped from V and 2 bases from J, the junction kept 7 bases outside the gene matches. The CDR3 is 18 amino acids. Germline V gives CDR1 SGHRS, CDR2 YFSETQ. CDR3 sequence: CASSLGGLAGTNTDTQYF. The CDR3 bases are TGCGCCAGCAGCTTGGGGGGACTAGCGGGCACGAACACAGATACGCAGTATTTT.

This chain links TRBV11-2 with TRBJ2-1, with TRBD2 as a possible D gene (6 bases). There are 14 residues in the CDR3. From germline, CDR1 is SGHAT and CDR2 FQNNGV. V was pared by 1 base and J by 7 bases, with 11 bases between. CDR3 amino acids: CASSLAGVSNEQFF. The CDR3 coding sequence is TGTGCCAGCAGCTTAGCGGGGGTTTCGAATGAGCAGTTCTTC. The entire variable domain, with the rest obtained from reference TRBV11-2 and TRBJ2-1, is as follows: EAGVAQSPRYKIIEKRQSVAFWCNPISGHATLYWYQQILGQGPKLLIQFQNNGVVDDSQLPKDRFSAERLKGVDSTLKIQPAKLEDSAVYLCASSLAGVSNEQFFGPGTRLTVL.

This chain joins TRBV18 and TRBJ2-3, with TRBD2 identical over 12 bases. After removal of 2 bases from V and 0 bases from J, the junction contained 0 bases not matched to a gene. Germline CDR1 KGHSH, CDR2 LQKENI. This CDR3 is 16 amino acids long. This CDR3 is CASSPTSGRSTDTQYF. The CDR3 nucleotides read TGTGCCAGCTCACCAACTAGCGGGAGGAGCACAGATACGCAGTATTTT.

This chain joins TRBV5-1 and TRBJ2-2, with D perhaps TRBD1 (5 bases). Deletions cut 3 bases from V and 4 bases from J, with 16 bases between. The CDR3 contains 16 residues. The germline gives CDR1 SGHRS, CDR2 YFSETQ. CDR3 loop: CASSSADSLFTGELFF. The DNA of the CDR3 is TGCGCCAGCAGCTCCGCCGACAGTCTCTTCACCGGGGAGCTGTTTTTT.